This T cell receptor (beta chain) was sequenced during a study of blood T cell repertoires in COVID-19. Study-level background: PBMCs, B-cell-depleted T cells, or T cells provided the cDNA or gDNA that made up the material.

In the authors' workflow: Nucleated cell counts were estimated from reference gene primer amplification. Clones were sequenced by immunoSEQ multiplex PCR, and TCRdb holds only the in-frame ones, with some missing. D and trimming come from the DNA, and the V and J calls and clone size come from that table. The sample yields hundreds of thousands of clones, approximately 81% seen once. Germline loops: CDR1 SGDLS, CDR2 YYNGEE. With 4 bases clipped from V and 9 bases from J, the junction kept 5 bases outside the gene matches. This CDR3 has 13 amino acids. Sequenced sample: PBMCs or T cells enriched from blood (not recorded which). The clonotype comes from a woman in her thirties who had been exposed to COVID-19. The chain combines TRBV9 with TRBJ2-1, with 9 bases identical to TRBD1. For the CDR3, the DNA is TGTGCCAGCAGCCCCCCGACAGGGGGTGAGCAGTTCTTC. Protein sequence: CASSPPTGGEQFF.